Listed below are T cell receptor beta chains from one sample, sequenced in a study of radiotherapy plus CTLA-4 blockade in lung cancer. Generated by immunoSEQ multiplex PCR, the TCRdb table keeps only in-frame clones and is missing some. The table lists approximately 85,000 clones, about 80% of them singletons, with about 15% in the top ten. The sequencing here drew on peripheral blood, taken from a patient treated with radiotherapy plus ipilimumab. Receptor source: a human donor with non-small cell lung cancer that progressed on radiotherapy plus ipilimumab. Each CDR3 is given with its conserved first and last residue. The order of the fields is CDR3 DNA, CDR3 protein, D gene, clone size, CDR3 length, J gene, V gene. A D gene is named only where the DNA matches it firmly. Expanded clones get a size class; other rows say once, few or many, or leave the size out.

CDR3 DNA: TGCGCCAGCAGCCAGGCCGACAGGGTGAACACTGAAGCTTTCTTT
CDR3 protein: CASSQADRVNTEAFF
D gene: TRBD1
clone size: -
CDR3 length: 15
J gene: TRBJ1-1
V gene: TRBV4-1

CDR3 DNA: TGTGCCAGCAGCTTGGCTAGGACAGGGGGAGAGACCCAGTACTTC
CDR3 protein: CASSLARTGGETQYF
D gene: TRBD1
clone size: once
CDR3 length: 15
J gene: TRBJ2-5
V gene: TRBV5-4

CDR3 DNA: TGTGCCTTGCAGGGGAGTGGGGCCAACGTCCTGACTTTC
CDR3 protein: CALQGSGANVLTF
D gene: -
clone size: once
CDR3 length: 13
J gene: TRBJ2-6
V gene: TRBV30

CDR3 DNA: TGTGCCAGTAGTCAGATACTGGGACAGAATTCACCCCTCCACTTT
CDR3 protein: CASSQILGQNSPLHF
D gene: TRBD1
clone size: -
CDR3 length: 15
J gene: TRBJ1-6
V gene: TRBV19

CDR3 DNA: TGTGCCAGCAGCCTATGGGGCATAAGCAATCAGCCCCAGCATTTT
CDR3 protein: CASSLWGISNQPQHF
D gene: -
clone size: -
CDR3 length: 15
J gene: TRBJ1-5
V gene: TRBV5-6

CDR3 DNA: TGTGCCAGCAGCTTATCAGCGTACTACGAGCAGTACTTC
CDR3 protein: CASSLSAYYEQYF
D gene: -
clone size: -
CDR3 length: 13
J gene: TRBJ2-7
V gene: TRBV7-9

CDR3 DNA: TGTGCCAGTAGGGGGGACAGTCTAGCCAAAAACATTCAGTACTTC
CDR3 protein: CASRGDSLAKNIQYF
D gene: TRBD1
clone size: -
CDR3 length: 15
J gene: TRBJ2-4
V gene: TRBV19

CDR3 DNA: TGTGCCAGCAGCCGTTTCAGGGTGGAAGGCTACACCTTC
CDR3 protein: CASSRFRVEGYTF
D gene: -
clone size: -
CDR3 length: 13
J gene: TRBJ1-2
V gene: TRBV7-2

CDR3 DNA: TGTGCCTGGGCCCACGCTAGCAATCAGCCCCAGCATTTT
CDR3 protein: CAWAHASNQPQHF
D gene: -
clone size: -
CDR3 length: 13
J gene: TRBJ1-5
V gene: TRBV30

CDR3 DNA: TGTGCCACCAGCAGAGATAGGCGGGAGCAGTACTTC
CDR3 protein: CATSRDRREQYF
D gene: -
clone size: -
CDR3 length: 12
J gene: TRBJ2-7
V gene: TRBV15

CDR3 DNA: TGTGCCAGCAGCAGGGACAGGGACAAGCAATACTTC
CDR3 protein: CASSRDRDKQYF
D gene: TRBD1
clone size: -
CDR3 length: 12
J gene: TRBJ2-7
V gene: TRBV9

CDR3 DNA: TGTGCCAGCAGCTTAGGGGCGGGGGGGCGCGGGTGCACTGAAGCTTTCTTT
CDR3 protein: CASSLGAGGRGCTEAFF
D gene: -
clone size: -
CDR3 length: 17
J gene: TRBJ1-1
V gene: TRBV7-4

CDR3 DNA: TGTGCCAGCAGCGCGGACGGTAGGTCTGGAAACACCATATATTTT
CDR3 protein: CASSADGRSGNTIYF
D gene: -
clone size: -
CDR3 length: 15
J gene: TRBJ1-3
V gene: TRBV9

CDR3 DNA: TGTGCCAGCAGCCCTCAGGGAGAGGCCGGCTCCTACGAGCAGTACTTC
CDR3 protein: CASSPQGEAGSYEQYF
D gene: -
clone size: -
CDR3 length: 16
J gene: TRBJ2-7
V gene: TRBV11-2

CDR3 DNA: TGTGCCTGGAAACTCGAACTCACCTACAATGAGCAGTTCTTC
CDR3 protein: CAWKLELTYNEQFF
D gene: -
clone size: -
CDR3 length: 14
J gene: TRBJ2-1
V gene: TRBV30

CDR3 DNA: TGCGCCAGCAGCTTGGACAGGGGACACTATGGCTACACCTTC
CDR3 protein: CASSLDRGHYGYTF
D gene: TRBD1
clone size: -
CDR3 length: 14
J gene: TRBJ1-2
V gene: TRBV5-1

CDR3 DNA: TGTGCCACCAGGACTAGCGGGGCCGCGGGGGAGACCCAGTACTTC
CDR3 protein: CATRTSGAAGETQYF
D gene: TRBD2
clone size: -
CDR3 length: 15
J gene: TRBJ2-5
V gene: TRBV5-4

CDR3 DNA: TGTGCCAGCAGTTTATCCAGGGGGCCACGCTACGAGCAGTACTTC
CDR3 protein: CASSLSRGPRYEQYF
D gene: TRBD1
clone size: -
CDR3 length: 15
J gene: TRBJ2-7
V gene: TRBV27

CDR3 DNA: TGTGCCAGCAGATTCGGGCACAACACTGAAGCTTTCTTT
CDR3 protein: CASRFGHNTEAFF
D gene: -
clone size: -
CDR3 length: 13
J gene: TRBJ1-1
V gene: TRBV2

CDR3 DNA: TGTGCCAGCACTCTAGCGGGGTGGACCGGGGAGCTGTTTTTT
CDR3 protein: CASTLAGWTGELFF
D gene: TRBD2
clone size: -
CDR3 length: 14
J gene: TRBJ2-2
V gene: TRBV6-1

CDR3 DNA: TGTGCCAGCTCACCACTGACAGGGGGTGACACTGAAGCTTTCTTT
CDR3 protein: CASSPLTGGDTEAFF
D gene: TRBD1
clone size: -
CDR3 length: 15
J gene: TRBJ1-1
V gene: TRBV18

CDR3 DNA: TGTGCCAGCAGCTTGTTTAGCGGGAGGGCCCTAGATACGCAGTATTTT
CDR3 protein: CASSLFSGRALDTQYF
D gene: TRBD2
clone size: -
CDR3 length: 16
J gene: TRBJ2-3
V gene: TRBV7-2

CDR3 DNA: TGTGCCTGGAGTAGTACTAGCGGTTTCCAAGAGACCCAGTACTTC
CDR3 protein: CAWSSTSGFQETQYF
D gene: TRBD2
clone size: -
CDR3 length: 15
J gene: TRBJ2-5
V gene: TRBV30

CDR3 DNA: TGTGCCAGCAGCACGAGGGACAGGAAACCTGCTAACTATGGCTACACCTTC
CDR3 protein: CASSTRDRKPANYGYTF
D gene: TRBD1
clone size: -
CDR3 length: 17
J gene: TRBJ1-2
V gene: TRBV5-8

CDR3 DNA: TGTGCCAGCAGTCGACAGGGGGCGGGGGAGACCCAGTACTTC
CDR3 protein: CASSRQGAGETQYF
D gene: TRBD1
clone size: few
CDR3 length: 14
J gene: TRBJ2-5
V gene: TRBV7-2

CDR3 DNA: TGTGCCAGCAGTGATTCCGGGACAGGGAATTCACCCCTCCACTTT
CDR3 protein: CASSDSGTGNSPLHF
D gene: TRBD1
clone size: -
CDR3 length: 15
J gene: TRBJ1-6
V gene: TRBV25-1

CDR3 DNA: TGTGCCAGCAGCTTGCCGGTTGGACCACAGGGGGCTTGGTCCAATGAGCAGTTCTTC
CDR3 protein: CASSLPVGPQGAWSNEQFF
D gene: TRBD1
clone size: -
CDR3 length: 19
J gene: TRBJ2-1
V gene: TRBV5-4

CDR3 DNA: TGCGCCAGCAGCCAACACTTACAGGGGGGAGATGGCTACACCTTC
CDR3 protein: CASSQHLQGGDGYTF
D gene: TRBD1
clone size: -
CDR3 length: 15
J gene: TRBJ1-2
V gene: TRBV4-3

CDR3 DNA: TGTGCCAGCAGCTTAGGGCCCTCGGACAGCGGCTACACCTTC
CDR3 protein: CASSLGPSDSGYTF
D gene: -
clone size: -
CDR3 length: 14
J gene: TRBJ1-2
V gene: TRBV7-9

CDR3 DNA: TGTGCCAGCAGTTCGACAGGGGTGTATGGGCAGCCCCAGCATTTT
CDR3 protein: CASSSTGVYGQPQHF
D gene: TRBD1
clone size: -
CDR3 length: 15
J gene: TRBJ1-5
V gene: TRBV6-5

CDR3 DNA: TGTGCCTGGAGGCGACAGGCGAACACTGAAGCTTTCTTT
CDR3 protein: CAWRRQANTEAFF
D gene: -
clone size: -
CDR3 length: 13
J gene: TRBJ1-1
V gene: TRBV30

CDR3 DNA: TGTGCCAGCAGCCAACTAGCGCTCCAAGAGACCCAGTACTTC
CDR3 protein: CASSQLALQETQYF
D gene: TRBD2
clone size: -
CDR3 length: 14
J gene: TRBJ2-5
V gene: TRBV7-8

CDR3 DNA: TGTGCCTGGAAAGGGGTAGGGGAGCTGTTTTTT
CDR3 protein: CAWKGVGELFF
D gene: -
clone size: once
CDR3 length: 11
J gene: TRBJ2-2
V gene: TRBV30

CDR3 DNA: TGTGCCAGCAGCCCCGGGGTTACTAGCGGGATCAATGAGCAGTTCTTC
CDR3 protein: CASSPGVTSGINEQFF
D gene: TRBD2
clone size: -
CDR3 length: 16
J gene: TRBJ2-1
V gene: TRBV5-4

CDR3 DNA: TGTGCCAGCAGCACAACAGGGGCCTATCAGCCCCAGCATTTT
CDR3 protein: CASSTTGAYQPQHF
D gene: TRBD1
clone size: few
CDR3 length: 14
J gene: TRBJ1-5
V gene: TRBV5-5

CDR3 DNA: TGTGCCAGCAGTGGTGGGACAGGGGCCAAAAACATTCAGTACTTC
CDR3 protein: CASSGGTGAKNIQYF
D gene: TRBD1
clone size: -
CDR3 length: 15
J gene: TRBJ2-4
V gene: TRBV25-1

CDR3 DNA: TGCGCCAGCAGCCAAGAGGTGACGGCGGGCACTGAAGCTTTCTTT
CDR3 protein: CASSQEVTAGTEAFF
D gene: -
clone size: -
CDR3 length: 15
J gene: TRBJ1-1
V gene: TRBV4-1

CDR3 DNA: TGTGCCAGCAGTTATGGGCAAAGCTCCTACAATGAGCAGTTCTTC
CDR3 protein: CASSYGQSSYNEQFF
D gene: -
clone size: -
CDR3 length: 15
J gene: TRBJ2-1
V gene: TRBV6-6

CDR3 DNA: TGTGCCAGCAGCCCACAGGGAGATACGCAGTATTTT
CDR3 protein: CASSPQGDTQYF
D gene: -
clone size: -
CDR3 length: 12
J gene: TRBJ2-3
V gene: TRBV7-9

CDR3 DNA: TGTGCCAGCAGCGGACAGGGGTCGGGAAACATTCAGTACTTC
CDR3 protein: CASSGQGSGNIQYF
D gene: TRBD1
clone size: -
CDR3 length: 14
J gene: TRBJ2-4
V gene: TRBV28

CDR3 DNA: TGTGCCAGCAGTGAGATAGGGCAGGGAATCACTGAAGCTTTCTTT
CDR3 protein: CASSEIGQGITEAFF
D gene: -
clone size: -
CDR3 length: 15
J gene: TRBJ1-1
V gene: TRBV2

CDR3 DNA: TGCGCCAGCAGCCGTGGTGGGGCAGGGGAGCCCTACGAGCAGTACTTC
CDR3 protein: CASSRGGAGEPYEQYF
D gene: -
clone size: -
CDR3 length: 16
J gene: TRBJ2-7
V gene: TRBV5-1

CDR3 DNA: TGTGCCAGCAACATTAGCCCGCAGGGGGAGCAGTACTTC
CDR3 protein: CASNISPQGEQYF
D gene: -
clone size: -
CDR3 length: 13
J gene: TRBJ2-7
V gene: TRBV27

CDR3 DNA: TGTGCCAGCAGATCATGGTCCAGCGGGGGGGCGATCGGGTACTTC
CDR3 protein: CASRSWSSGGAIGYF
D gene: TRBD2
clone size: -
CDR3 length: 15
J gene: TRBJ2-5
V gene: TRBV5-6

CDR3 DNA: TGCGCCAGCAGCTTGGGGGGGACCGCTGGCGGGGAGCTGTTTTTT
CDR3 protein: CASSLGGTAGGELFF
D gene: -
clone size: few
CDR3 length: 15
J gene: TRBJ2-2
V gene: TRBV5-1

CDR3 DNA: TGTGCCAGCAGGGGGACAGGGGGCTCCGGGGAGCTGTTTTTT
CDR3 protein: CASRGTGGSGELFF
D gene: TRBD1
clone size: -
CDR3 length: 14
J gene: TRBJ2-2
V gene: TRBV6-6

CDR3 DNA: TGTGCCAGCAGCCCCCTCAGGGTCACCGGGGAGCTGTTTTTT
CDR3 protein: CASSPLRVTGELFF
D gene: -
clone size: -
CDR3 length: 14
J gene: TRBJ2-2
V gene: TRBV5-8

CDR3 DNA: TGTGCCAGCAGCTTAGTGGCGGGGGTTACCACAGATACGCAGTATTTT
CDR3 protein: CASSLVAGVTTDTQYF
D gene: TRBD2
clone size: once
CDR3 length: 16
J gene: TRBJ2-3
V gene: TRBV7-3

CDR3 DNA: TGTGCCAGCTCACCAGGCAATCAGCCCCAGCATTTT
CDR3 protein: CASSPGNQPQHF
D gene: -
clone size: -
CDR3 length: 12
J gene: TRBJ1-5
V gene: TRBV18

CDR3 DNA: TGTGCCAGCAGCATCCCGACAGGGGGGTTTCGGACTGAAGCTTTCTTT
CDR3 protein: CASSIPTGGFRTEAFF
D gene: -
clone size: -
CDR3 length: 16
J gene: TRBJ1-1
V gene: TRBV21-1

CDR3 DNA: TGCGCCAGCAGCCAAGAGGTGGTAGGGCCGAGCTCTGGAAACACCATATATTTT
CDR3 protein: CASSQEVVGPSSGNTIYF
D gene: -
clone size: -
CDR3 length: 18
J gene: TRBJ1-3
V gene: TRBV4-1

CDR3 DNA: TGTGCCAGCTCTTTCGGGGGCTCCTACAATGAGCAGTTCTTC
CDR3 protein: CASSFGGSYNEQFF
D gene: -
clone size: -
CDR3 length: 14
J gene: TRBJ2-1
V gene: TRBV9

CDR3 DNA: TGTGCCAGCAGCTTGGATTCCCTCTTCTACGAGCAGTACTTC
CDR3 protein: CASSLDSLFYEQYF
D gene: -
clone size: once
CDR3 length: 14
J gene: TRBJ2-7
V gene: TRBV5-4

CDR3 DNA: TGTGCCAGCAGCTTGGGACTAGCGGAGTCCCAAACCCAGTACTTC
CDR3 protein: CASSLGLAESQTQYF
D gene: TRBD2
clone size: once
CDR3 length: 15
J gene: TRBJ2-5
V gene: TRBV11-3